This passage covers 15 T cell receptor beta chains from one sample sequenced in a study of blood T cell repertoires in COVID-19 (dated by TCRdb to 2019 to 2021). Libraries were made using the immunoSEQ multiplex PCR assay. TCRdb re-hosts the immuneACCESS table, in-frame sequences only. Its copies lack some clones; in the studies checked, an unresolved V gene accounts for under half of them, and the cause for the rest is not known. The sample table contains approximately 150,000 clones; only one count was recorded for around 87% of them. 2.5% of the sample comes from the top ten. Sequenced material: peripheral blood. The receptors derive from a woman of 80 years or more with COVID-19, enrolled during active disease.

This chain connects TRBV28 to TRBJ2-3, with 8 bases aligning to TRBD2. Germline V gives CDR1 MDHEN, CDR2 SYDVKM. V was pared by 3 bases and J by 6 bases, with 11 bases of the junction left unmatched. This CDR3 has 16 amino acids. In DNA form, the CDR3 reads TGTGCCAGCAGTTTTTCCAGCGGGAGTCCGGGGGATACGCAGTATTTT. Protein: CASSFSSGSPGDTQYF.

The V and J genes are TRBV7-2 and TRBJ2-2, with D unresolved. The germline V gene has CDR1 SGHTA and CDR2 FQGNSA. V was clipped by 2 bases and J by 3 bases, with 4 bases between them. The CDR3 has 13 residues. CDR3 amino acids: CASSLFYTGELFF. The CDR3 DNA reads as TGTGCCAGCAGCTTATTCTACACCGGGGAGCTGTTTTTT.

The chain links TRBV7-2 to TRBJ2-7; D unresolved. The V gene's germline CDR1 is SGHTA and CDR2 FQGNSA. The CDR3 loop spans 15 amino acids. V lost 5 bases and J lost 7, with 21 bases in between. CDR3 in DNA: TGTGCCAGCAGCCCCCATCGGGTTCCGAAGTGGGAGCAGTACTTC. Protein product: CASSPHRVPKWEQYF.

The CDR3 sequence is CSASTSGSSYNEQFF. The DNA of the CDR3 is TGCAGTGCTAGTACTAGCGGAAGCTCCTACAATGAGCAGTTCTTC. V gene TRBV20-1 combines with J gene TRBJ2-1, with 8 bases matching TRBD2. The trim removed 3 bases at V and 0 bases at J, leaving 4 bases unmatched. Germline V gene data show CDR1 as DFQATT and CDR2 as SNEGSKA (reference sequence). CDR3 length: 15 amino acids.

The chain combines TRBV7-6 with TRBJ2-7; 8 nucleotides align to TRBD1. The length of the CDR3 is 14 residues. V shed 5 bases, J shed 0 bases, and the junction held 3 bases outside the gene matches. Germline CDR1 reads SGHVS; CDR2 reads FNYEAQ. The CDR3 DNA reads TGTGCCAGCAGCACAGGGACAGGCTCCTACGAGCAGTACTTC. Residues: CASSTGTGSYEQYF.

With regard to this clone: The same CDR3 arises from other DNA sequences in this sample as well. The CDR3 DNA is TGTGCCAGTAGCCCGGGACAGGGCCAGCCCCAGCATTTT. Translation: CASSPGQGQPQHF. V usage is TRBV19 and J usage is TRBJ1-5; 9 bases match TRBD1. CDR3 length: 13 amino acids. CDR1 is LNHDA, CDR2 SQIVND, per germline (reference sequence). Unmatched junction bases numbered 4, after V lost 6 bases and J lost 7 bases.

This clone was observed a single time. This sequence joins TRBV19 and TRBJ2-7, with 9 bases identical to TRBD1. Germline V gene lookup returns CDR1 LNHDA and CDR2 SQIVND (reference sequence). This CDR3 region has 15 residues. V dropped 5 bases and J dropped 0; count of bases not matched to a gene: 5. The CDR3 is CASSVGGQGSYEQYF. The DNA for the CDR3 is TGTGCCAGTAGTGTCGGGGGACAGGGCTCCTACGAGCAGTACTTC.

The genes are TRBV15 and TRBJ2-7; D uncertain. Trimming left V 0 bases short and J 4 bases short, with 7 bases between. The CDR3 sequence is 13 residues long. Looked up from germline, CDR1 is LNHNV and CDR2 is YYDKDF (reference sequence). The CDR3 DNA reads TGTGCCACCAGCAGAGATATGCGTTACGAGCAGTACTTC. This gives the protein CATSRDMRYEQYF.

The count of this clone is one. The gene calls are TRBV23-1 and TRBJ2-7, with 7 nucleotides matching TRBD1. TRBV23-1 is flagged as an ORF with uncertain function. V lost 8 bases and J lost 4; bases outside the gene matches: 8. CDR3 length: 13 amino acids. The CDR3 loop is CASSETGSYEQYF. The CDR3 nucleotides read TGCGCCAGCTCCGAGACAGGGAGTTACGAGCAGTACTTC.

The CDR3 nucleotides are TGTGCCAGCAGCCAAGGGGGAGGTTTCGGCGGGAAGGGCACCGGGGAGCTGTTTTTT. Protein product: CASSQGGGFGGKGTGELFF. The V and J genes are TRBV3-1 (or the pseudogene TRBV3-2) and TRBJ2-2; tentative D call: TRBD2 (6 bases). CDR3 size: 19 residues. The germline V gene encodes CDR1 LGHDT and CDR2 YNNKEL (reference sequence). Trimming removed 1 base from V and 4 bases from J, with 22 bases in between.

The chain combines TRBV7-2 with TRBJ1-2; D not certain. Germline CDR1 SGHTA, CDR2 FQGNSA. The CDR3 is 14 residues long. Trimming stripped 0 bases from V and 2 bases from J, with 7 bases between. CDR3 DNA: TGTGCCAGCAGCTTAGCGCGCGGCAACTATGGCTACACCTTC. This translates into CASSLARGNYGYTF.

J is TRBJ2-2 and V is TRBV5-1; weak D call: TRBD2 (6 bases). The CDR3 length is 15 residues. The ends were cut back, 4 bases at V and 6 bases at J, with 16 bases in the middle. Germline CDR1 is SGHRS and CDR2 is YFSETQ. CDR3 sequence reads: CASSTGTSMSGELFF. CDR3 bases: TGCGCCAGCAGCACCGGAACTAGCATGTCCGGGGAGCTGTTTTTT.

V and J are TRBV5-1 and TRBJ1-5; the match to TRBD1 covers 9 bases. The V gene's germline CDR1 is SGHRS and CDR2 YFSETQ. Germline trimming cut 0 bases from V and 4 bases from J; bases unmatched to any gene: 2. The CDR3 has 15 amino acids. CDR3 residues: CASSLGDRVNQPQHF. DNA of the CDR3: TGCGCCAGCAGCTTGGGGGACAGGGTGAATCAGCCCCAGCATTTT. Full variable domain (remainder filled in from reference TRBV5-1 and TRBJ1-5): KAGVTQTPRYLIKTRGQQVTLSCSPISGHRSVSWYQQTPGQGLQFLFEYFSETQRNKGNFPGRFSGRQFSNSRSEMNVSTLELGDSALYLCASSLGDRVNQPQHFGDGTRLSIL.

V is TRBV3-1 (or the pseudogene TRBV3-2) and J is TRBJ2-7; D remains unclear. Germline lookup yields CDR1 LGHDT and CDR2 YNNKEL (reference sequence). Trimming removed 4 bases at V and 0 bases at J, with 16 bases between. The CDR3 runs 16 residues. CDR3 nucleotide sequence: TGTGCCAGCAGCCGCACACCCGGGTCAGCCTCCTACGAGCAGTACTTC. Translated: CASSRTPGSASYEQYF.

This clone was seen a handful of times. The J gene is TRBJ2-6, the V gene TRBV6-4, with TRBD1 matching over 10 bases. With 6 bases clipped from V and 0 bases from J, the junction kept 5 bases outside the gene matches. This CDR3 has 17 amino acids. CDR1 is MRHNA, CDR2 SNTAGT, per germline. CDR3 loop: CASSAGTGASGANVLTF. The CDR3, as DNA: TGTGCCAGCAGCGCCGGGACAGGGGCCTCTGGGGCCAACGTCCTGACTTTC.